This is a list of T cell receptor beta chains from one sample in a study of blood T cell repertoires in COVID-19. TCRdb's table, derived via immunoSEQ multiplex PCR, lists solely in-frame clones and lacks some. The sample lists 300,000 to 400,000 clones, more than 75% seen once, with 1.2% in the top ten. The sample consisted of PBMCs or T cells enriched from blood (not recorded which). Every receptor here comes from a woman between 18 and 29 years old who had recovered from COVID-19. Each CDR3 is given with its conserved first and last residue. Each record gives: clone size, CDR3 length, V gene, D gene, J gene, CDR3 DNA, CDR3 protein. A D gene is named only where the DNA matches it firmly. Clone size appears in some rows only: once, few, many, or a class for an expanded clone.

>.|16|TRBV10-2|.|TRBJ1-1
TGCGCCAGCAGTGACCAAGGACAAAGTGCGGACACTGAAGCTTTCTTT
CASSDQGQSADTEAFF
>few|13|TRBV12-3/TRBV12-4|TRBD1|TRBJ1-5
TGTGCCAGCAGTTGGGACAGAGACCAGCCCCAGCATTTT
CASSWDRDQPQHF
>.|15|TRBV5-1|TRBD1|TRBJ1-6
TGCGCCAGCAGCGAGGGACAGGGGCATAATTCACCCCTCCACTTT
CASSEGQGHNSPLHF
>.|14|TRBV6-5|.|TRBJ2-7
TGTGCCAGCAGTTTACAGACAGGTTCCTACGAGCAGTACTTC
CASSLQTGSYEQYF
>.|14|TRBV7-8|TRBD1|TRBJ1-1
TGTGCCAGCAGCTTAGCGGGACAGGGGACTGAAGCTTTCTTT
CASSLAGQGTEAFF
>.|15|TRBV5-4|.|TRBJ2-5
TGTGCCAGCAGCTTTAGTGGGGGGGGGCCAGAGACCCAGTACTTC
CASSFSGGGPETQYF
>.|15|TRBV10-3|.|TRBJ1-1
TGTGCCATCAGTGAGTCTACGGGGGGGAACACTGAAGCTTTCTTT
CAISESTGGNTEAFF
>.|15|TRBV6-2/TRBV6-3|.|TRBJ2-7
TGTGCCAGCAGTTACTCTGCGACAAATACCTACGAGCAGTACTTC
CASSYSATNTYEQYF
>.|13|TRBV13|.|TRBJ2-1
TGTGCCAGCAGCTTGGAGGGTAACAATGAGCAGTTCTTC
CASSLEGNNEQFF
>.|13|TRBV6-2/TRBV6-3|.|TRBJ1-5
TGTGCCAGCAGTTACGCGGGGGCTCAGCCCCAGCATTTT
CASSYAGAQPQHF
>.|15|TRBV27|.|TRBJ2-5
TGTGCCAGCAGTTGGGCGCCAGGGGCTGGGGAGACCCAGTACTTC
CASSWAPGAGETQYF
>.|14|TRBV7-3|TRBD1|TRBJ2-1
TGTGCCAGCAGCCAAAGACAGGGTGCGGATGAGCAGTTCTTC
CASSQRQGADEQFF
>.|16|TRBV11-3|TRBD2|TRBJ2-5
TGTGCCAGCAGCACCCGACTAGCGGGGGGACAAGAGACCCAGTACTTC
CASSTRLAGGQETQYF
>once|15|TRBV11-1|.|TRBJ1-1
TGTGCCAGCAGCCCCAAGCAGTACGCGGACACTGAAGCTTTCTTT
CASSPKQYADTEAFF
>.|13|TRBV27|.|TRBJ2-7
TGTGCCAGCAGCGCCGGACTGGGATACGAGCAGTACTTC
CASSAGLGYEQYF
>.|14|TRBV6-5|.|TRBJ1-2
TGTGCCAGCAGTTATGACCGGGGGGCATATGGCTACACCTTC
CASSYDRGAYGYTF
>once|13|TRBV11-2|.|TRBJ2-1
TGTGCCAGCAGCTTAGAACAGATTAATGAGCAGTTCTTC
CASSLEQINEQFF
>once|15|TRBV19|TRBD2|TRBJ2-7
TGTGCCAGTAGTTTTAGCGGGGGGTCCTCCTACGAGCAGTACTTC
CASSFSGGSSYEQYF
>.|15|TRBV11-2|TRBD1|TRBJ1-3
TGTGCCAGCAGCGTAGACGGGACAGGAGGAAACACCATATATTTT
CASSVDGTGGNTIYF
>.|16|TRBV2|TRBD1|TRBJ2-5
TGTGCCAGCAGTGACCCCGGACAGGCTATTGAGGAGACCCAGTACTTC
CASSDPGQAIEETQYF
>.|15|TRBV10-3|TRBD1|TRBJ1-2
TGTGCCATCAGTCAGACAGGGGGCCTGAATTATGGCTACACCTTC
CAISQTGGLNYGYTF
>.|12|TRBV18|.|TRBJ1-5
TGTGCCAGCTCACCAGTAAATCAGCCCCAGCATTTT
CASSPVNQPQHF
>.|16|TRBV5-1|TRBD1|TRBJ1-3
TGCGCCAGCAGCATGACAGGGGGCTACTCTGGAAACACCATATATTTT
CASSMTGGYSGNTIYF
>.|17|TRBV12-5|.|TRBJ2-2
TGTGCTAGTGGTTTGGTCCCACTGTTAACGAACACCGGGGAGCTGTTTTTT
CASGLVPLLTNTGELFF
>.|17|TRBV4-2|.|TRBJ1-4
TGTGCCAGCAGCCAAGATGAGGCGGGACCAACTAATGAAAAACTGTTTTTT
CASSQDEAGPTNEKLFF
>.|15|TRBV7-3|.|TRBJ2-1
TGTGCCAGCAGCCAATTTAGCGGCTCCTACAATGAGCAGTTCTTC
CASSQFSGSYNEQFF
>.|12|TRBV19|.|TRBJ1-2
TGTGCCAGTAAAGCCCCCTACGGGGGCTACACCTTC
CASKAPYGGYTF
>.|15|TRBV28|TRBD1|TRBJ1-1
TGTGCCAGCAGTGTGTACATCCAGGGGGCGTATGAAGCTTTCTTT
CASSVYIQGAYEAFF
>.|15|TRBV6-6|.|TRBJ1-4
TGTGCCAGCAGTTACAAGGGGCAGGGTATTGAAAAACTGTTTTTT
CASSYKGQGIEKLFF
>.|15|TRBV10-3|.|TRBJ1-3
TGTGCCATCTTGGCGCCAGGGGACTCTGGAAACACCATATATTTT
CAILAPGDSGNTIYF
>once|14|TRBV30|TRBD1|TRBJ1-1
TGTGCCTGGAGGATCGGGACAGTGAACACTGAAGCTTTCTTT
CAWRIGTVNTEAFF
>.|15|TRBV28|.|TRBJ1-5
TGTGCCAGCACTACGGGGGGGCCGCGAGGATCGCCCCAGCATTTT
CASTTGGPRGSPQHF
>.|14|TRBV3-1/TRBV3-2|.|TRBJ2-5
TGTGCCAGCAGCCCGGGACTCTTCCAAGAGACCCAGTACTTC
CASSPGLFQETQYF
>.|13|TRBV4-2|.|TRBJ1-2
TGTGCCAGCAGCCTTCCAGAATCCGATGGCTACACCTTC
CASSLPESDGYTF
>.|13|TRBV4-2|TRBD1|TRBJ2-5
TGTGCCAGCAGCCTCGACAGGGAAGAGACCCAGTACTTC
CASSLDREETQYF
>.|17|TRBV4-1|.|TRBJ1-1
TGCGCCAGCAGCCTCCATTCTCAGGGGCCCGTGAACACTGAAGCTTTCTTT
CASSLHSQGPVNTEAFF
>.|16|TRBV28|.|TRBJ2-3
TGTGCCAGCAGTTTATCAGGCCCCTCTTACACAGATACGCAGTATTTT
CASSLSGPSYTDTQYF
>once|15|TRBV11-2|.|TRBJ1-2
TGTGCCAGCAGCCCAACACGGGACATCTTCTATGGCTACACCTTC
CASSPTRDIFYGYTF
>.|16|TRBV6-1|.|TRBJ1-5
TGTGCCAGCAGTGAACAGACCACAGGAGTGGGGCAGCCCCAGCATTTT
CASSEQTTGVGQPQHF
>.|13|TRBV6-5|TRBD1|TRBJ1-4
TGTGCCAGCAGGACAGGGGCGAGTGAAAAACTGTTTTTT
CASRTGASEKLFF